One sample yielded the 26 T cell receptor beta chains listed below, sequenced in a study of spatial heterogeneity in lung cancer (dated by TCRdb to the late 2010s). The library was made by 5' RACE. TCRdb names NextSeq 500 as the instrument used. The raw public reads went through TCRdb reprocessing: fastp at Q25, MiXCR clone calling, in-frame beta chains kept. A single entry per CDR3 protein holds the most common genes and DNA from its merged rows. For this sample the table gives approximately 2,200 distinct CDR3 sequences, of which about 12% were detected only once. Together, the top ten hold about 25% of the sample. In the paper's terms, the time point label means: sample taken at primary tumor resection. TCR sequencing used whole RNA extracted from tumor and nontumor lung tissue, or from cryopreserved PBMC samples, without cell sorting. This sample comprised normal lung tissue next to the tumor, obtained at surgery. Source of these receptors: a male donor with early-stage non-small cell lung cancer.

This clonotype appeared a few times. V and J are TRBV30 and TRBJ2-1; no clear D. V shed 3 bases and J shed 7 bases, with 10 bases lying between them. This CDR3 spans 12 amino acids. Germline-derived CDR1 and CDR2 are GTSNPN and SVGIG (reference sequence). CDR3 sequence reads: CAWRGKKNEQFF. Here the CDR3 DNA reads TGTGCCTGGAGGGGAAAGAAGAATGAGCAGTTCTTC. The variable domain in full, completed from reference TRBV30 and TRBJ2-1, reads SQTIHQWPATLVQPVGSPLSLECTVEGTSNPNLYWYRQAAGRGLQLLFYSVGIGQISSEVPQNLSASRPQDRQFILSSKKLLLSDSGFYLCAWRGKKNEQFFGPGTRLTVL.

This chain uses TRBV7-2 with TRBJ2-3; 8 bases fit TRBD2. The germline gives CDR1 SGHTA, CDR2 FQGNSA. There are 15 residues in the CDR3. J was trimmed by 11 bases and V by 3 bases; bases with no gene match: 13. The CDR3 protein is CASSFSGTEGFGQYF. CDR3 in DNA: TGTGCCAGCAGCTTTAGCGGGACCGAAGGTTTTGGGCAGTATTTT.

The chain uses TRBV9 and TRBJ1-1, with a weak D call TRBD1 (6 bases). Germline CDR1 reads SGDLS; CDR2 reads YYNGEE. Between the trimmed V and J ends, which lost 0 bases and 3 bases, there was a span of 15 bases. This CDR3 comprises 16 residues. The DNA of the CDR3 is TGTGCCAGCAGCGTAGGCCGGGACACCATATACACTGAAGCTTTCTTT. Amino acids: CASSVGRDTIYTEAFF.

In its sample, this clonotype is medium-sized. The genes are TRBV2 and TRBJ2-6; D gene ambiguous. This CDR3 is built from 14 residues. V dropped 1 base and J dropped 4 bases, with 5 bases sitting between them. Per germline, CDR1 SNHLY and CDR2 FYNNEI. CDR3 residues: CASSEEAGANVLTF. CDR3 DNA: TGTGCCAGCAGTGAAGAGGCCGGGGCCAACGTCCTGACTTTC.

The chain carries TRBV20-1 and TRBJ2-1; 7 bases map to TRBD1. This CDR3 contains 15 residues. With 4 bases clipped from V and 8 bases from J, the junction kept 14 bases outside the gene matches. The germline gives CDR1 DFQATT, CDR2 SNEGSKA (reference sequence). The CDR3 is CSATGIDEGADEQFF. The CDR3 region has the DNA TGCAGTGCTACAGGAATAGACGAGGGGGCCGATGAGCAGTTCTTC.

This clonotype is classed as medium-sized (0.01 to 0.1%). This sequence joins TRBV5-1 and TRBJ2-2; D might be TRBD2 (7 bases). The V end was cut by 0 bases, the J end by 7 bases, with 16 bases between. The CDR3 is made up of 16 amino acids. Per the germline V gene, CDR1 is SGHRS and CDR2 is YFSETQ. This chain's CDR3 is CASSLAAGASFGELFF. CDR3 in DNA: TGCGCCAGCAGCTTGGCGGCGGGGGCGTCATTCGGGGAGCTGTTTTTT.

This clonotype is large. V is TRBV7-9 and J is TRBJ2-5; weak D call: TRBD1 (8 bases). The CDR3 spans 16 residues. Germline assignment: CDR1 SEHNR and CDR2 FQNEAQ (reference sequence). V was clipped by 7 bases and J by 4 bases, with 22 bases between them. The CDR3 loop reads CASNLPSTGEGETQYF. In nucleotides, the CDR3 is TGTGCCAGCAACTTGCCCTCGACAGGGGAGGGAGAGACCCAGTACTTC.

This clonotype is labeled medium-sized (0.01 to 0.1%). The V gene is TRBV28, the J gene TRBJ1-4; no definite D call. The CDR3 sequence is 14 residues long. Trimming removed 4 bases at V and 5 bases at J, with 11 bases between. The germline V gene has CDR1 MDHEN and CDR2 SYDVKM. This CDR3 reads CASSSADLNEKLFF. The CDR3 coding sequence is TGTGCCAGCAGTTCCGCCGACCTAAATGAAAAACTGTTTTTT. The variable domain in full, with the rest retrieved from reference TRBV28 and TRBJ1-4, is DVKVTQSSRYLVKRTGEKVFLECVQDMDHENMFWYRQDPGLGLRLIYFSYDVKMKEKGDIPEGYSVSREKKERFSLILESASTNQTSMYLCASSSADLNEKLFFGSGTQLSVL.

This clonotype is medium-sized within its sample. This chain links TRBV6-2 or TRBV6-3 with TRBJ1-5, with 8 bases that match TRBD1. CDR3 length: 16 amino acids. CDR1 is MNHEY, CDR2 SVGEGT, per germline. J was trimmed by 1 base and V by 5 bases; bases with no gene match: 7. The CDR3 loop is CASSITGGASNQPQHF. CDR3 DNA sequence: TGTGCCAGCAGTATAACAGGGGGTGCGAGCAATCAGCCCCAGCATTTT.

This clonotype is labeled as medium-sized. The chain has TRBV5-4 and TRBJ2-5; perhaps TRBD2 as D (5 bases). The CDR3 is 14 amino acids. Looked up from germline, CDR1 is SGHNT and CDR2 is YYREEE (reference sequence). Trimming pared 1 base from V and 5 bases from J, leaving 12 bases between. The DNA for the CDR3 is TGTGCCAGCAGCTTGCAAGGACTCCGGGAGACCCAGTACTTC. This encodes CASSLQGLRETQYF. Using reference TRBV5-4 and TRBJ2-5 for the parts outside the CDR3, the full variable domain is ETGVTQSPTHLIKTRGQQVTLRCSSQSGHNTVSWYQQALGQGPQFIFQYYREEENGRGNFPPRFSGLQFPNYSSELNVNALELDDSALYLCASSLQGLRETQYFGPGTRLLVL.

This clonotype is medium-sized within its sample. The rearrangement joins TRBV24-1 to TRBJ2-1; 10 bases fit TRBD2. This CDR3 region has 16 residues. The germline V gene has CDR1 KGHDR and CDR2 SFDVKD. The trim removed 4 bases at V and 6 bases at J, leaving 8 bases unmatched. CDR3 in DNA: TGTGCCACCAGTGAGGCTAGCGGGGGAGTGGGCAATGAGCAGTTCTTC. Its translation is CATSEASGGVGNEQFF.

This clonotype has more than one count but fewer than ten. The rearrangement joins TRBV4-2 to TRBJ2-7; the match to TRBD1 covers 9 bases. The germline gives CDR1 LGHNA, CDR2 YNFKEQ. Germline trimming cut 4 bases from V and 5 bases from J; bases unmatched to any gene: 9. The CDR3 runs 15 residues. The CDR3 DNA reads as TGTGCCAGCAGCCCGAGGGGACAGGGTTTCCACGAGCAGTACTTC. This sequence encodes CASSPRGQGFHEQYF.

This clonotype has ten or more counts. The rearrangement joins TRBV14 to TRBJ2-7; TRBD1 might be the D (5 bases). The CDR3 consists of 18 residues. V was pared by 4 bases and J by 0 bases, with 22 bases between. Germline assignment: CDR1 SGHDN and CDR2 FVKESK. This CDR3 reads CASSRFVAGPTYSYEQYF. CDR3 sequence (DNA): TGTGCCAGCAGCCGCTTCGTGGCAGGGCCAACCTACTCCTACGAGCAGTACTTC.

Only a few counts were recorded for this clonotype. V usage is TRBV11-1 and J usage is TRBJ2-2, with D perhaps TRBD2 (6 bases). CDR3 length: 15 residues. Germline loops: CDR1 SGHAT, CDR2 FQDESV (reference sequence). V lost 5 bases and J 4 bases, leaving 14 bases between the germline ends. This CDR3 reads CASSRLEGSTGELFF. CDR3 DNA sequence: TGTGCCAGCAGCCGCTTGGAGGGATCCACCGGGGAGCTGTTTTTT.

This clonotype has a count of ten or more. The V gene is TRBV10-3, the J gene TRBJ2-7; no definite D call. CDR3 length equals 13 residues. CDR1 is ENHRY and CDR2 is SYGVKD in the germline V gene. Trimming stripped 2 bases from V and 5 bases from J, with 10 bases between. In DNA form, the CDR3 reads TGTGCCATCAGTGAGGGGATTGGAAACGAGCAGTACTTC. Translation: CAISEGIGNEQYF.

Within the sample, this clonotype is medium-sized. V usage is TRBV28 and J usage is TRBJ2-3, with D possibly TRBD1 on 8 matching bases. The ends were cut back, 5 bases at V and 3 bases at J, with 18 bases in the middle. Germline values: CDR1 MDHEN, CDR2 SYDVKM. The CDR3 totals 16 residues. CDR3 in amino acids: CASSSPQGEGTDTQYF. Here the CDR3 DNA reads TGTGCCAGCAGTAGCCCACAGGGGGAGGGGACAGATACGCAGTATTTT.

The chain carries TRBV12-3 or TRBV12-4 and TRBJ2-1, with D tentatively TRBD2 (6 bases). The CDR3 consists of 13 residues. V was shortened by 5 bases and J by 10 bases, with 15 bases between the two germline ends. CDR3 coding DNA: TGTGCCAGCAGTCACTTCCGGGACTCAGAGCAGTTCTTC. Protein sequence: CASSHFRDSEQFF.

This clonotype qualifies as medium-sized. The gene calls are TRBV7-9 and TRBJ2-7; TRBD1 might be the D (6 bases). V dropped 5 bases and J dropped 3 bases, with 14 bases sitting between them. The germline V gene encodes CDR1 SEHNR and CDR2 FQNEAQ (reference sequence). The CDR3 extends over 14 amino acids. The CDR3 nucleotides read TGTGCCAGCAGCCAGTTACAGGGTTACTACGAGCAGTACTTC. It translates to CASSQLQGYYEQYF. Drawing the rest from reference TRBV7-9 and TRBJ2-7, the complete variable domain is DTGVSQNPRHKITKRGQNVTFRCDPISEHNRLYWYRQTLGQGPEFLTYFQNEAQLEKSRLLSDRFSAERPKGSFSTLEIQRTEQGDSAMYLCASSQLQGYYEQYFGPGTRLTVT.

This clonotype is classed as medium-sized. The chain has TRBV5-1 and TRBJ2-5; D may be TRBD1 or TRBD2 (5 bases each). Germline assignment: CDR1 SGHRS and CDR2 YFSETQ. This CDR3 is 13 amino acids long. V was shortened by 1 base and J by 5 bases, with 9 bases between the two germline ends. The CDR3 is CASSLRWGETQYF. The CDR3 DNA sequence: TGCGCCAGCAGCTTGCGCTGGGGGGAGACCCAGTACTTC.

This clonotype ranks as medium-sized. V is TRBV5-4 and J is TRBJ2-5; 12 bases map to TRBD2. Unmatched junction bases numbered 5, after V lost 3 bases and J lost 5 bases. Germline lookup yields CDR1 SGHNT and CDR2 YYREEE (reference sequence). The CDR3 runs 15 residues. This CDR3 reads CASSSTSGSGETQYF. The CDR3 coding sequence is TGTGCCAGCAGCTCGACTAGCGGGAGTGGGGAGACCCAGTACTTC.

This clonotype was observed at least ten times. The chain couples TRBV14 to TRBJ1-2; D is unresolved. V was clipped by 1 base and J by 9 bases, with 27 bases between them. Germline V gives CDR1 SGHDN, CDR2 FVKESK. The CDR3 length is 18 residues. The CDR3 protein is CASSQGAGEAASTISYTF. The CDR3 DNA is TGTGCCAGCAGCCAAGGGGCCGGAGAGGCAGCCTCAACTATTAGCTACACCTTC.

This clonotype is medium-sized within its sample. This chain joins TRBV29-1 and TRBJ1-4; D is unclear. Germline CDR1 SQVTM, CDR2 ANQGSEA. The CDR3 runs to 11 residues. Trimming cost V 8 bases and J 7 bases, with 11 bases left between them. The DNA for the CDR3 is TGCAGCTCGCAGTTCGGTGAAAAACTGTTTTTT. Encoded protein: CSSQFGEKLFF.

Relative to its sample, this clonotype is medium-sized (0.01 to 0.1%). J is TRBJ2-7 and V is TRBV6-5; 12 nucleotides align to TRBD1. After removal of 5 bases from V and 6 bases from J, the junction contained 5 bases not matched to a gene. Germline V gene sequence: CDR1 MNHEY, CDR2 SVGAGI. The CDR3 covers 14 residues. The CDR3 protein is CASSTGTGGSEQYF. CDR3 in DNA: TGTGCCAGCAGTACCGGGACAGGGGGCAGCGAGCAGTACTTC.

By proportion, this clonotype is medium-sized (0.01 to 0.1%). The chain combines TRBV7-9 with TRBJ1-4; TRBD1 agrees at 7 bases. CDR1 is SEHNR and CDR2 is FQNEAQ in the germline V gene (reference sequence). Trimming took 4 bases from V and 8 from J; bases not matched to a gene: 10. This CDR3 has 15 amino acids. Here the CDR3 reads CASSSGQSEGEKLFF. CDR3 DNA: TGTGCCAGCAGCTCGGGACAGTCTGAGGGGGAAAAACTGTTTTTT.

In its sample, this clonotype ranks as medium-sized. J is TRBJ2-5 and V is TRBV30; a possible D gene is TRBD1 (6 bases). The CDR3 extends over 12 amino acids. Trimming cost V 3 bases and J 5 bases, with 10 bases left between them. Germline-derived CDR1 and CDR2 are GTSNPN and SVGIG (reference sequence). CDR3 residues: CAWSGQGETQYF. DNA of the CDR3: TGTGCCTGGAGCGGCCAGGGGGAGACCCAGTACTTC.

This clonotype is judged medium-sized. The chain recombines TRBV5-1 with TRBJ2-7; 8 bases are shared with TRBD1. The V gene's germline CDR1 is SGHRS and CDR2 YFSETQ. V shed 0 bases and J 6 bases; nucleotides not matched to a gene: 17. The CDR3 has 18 residues. The CDR3 reads CASSLGTQRTGYHSEQYF. The CDR3 DNA reads TGCGCCAGCAGCTTGGGGACCCAAAGGACAGGGTATCATAGCGAGCAGTACTTC.